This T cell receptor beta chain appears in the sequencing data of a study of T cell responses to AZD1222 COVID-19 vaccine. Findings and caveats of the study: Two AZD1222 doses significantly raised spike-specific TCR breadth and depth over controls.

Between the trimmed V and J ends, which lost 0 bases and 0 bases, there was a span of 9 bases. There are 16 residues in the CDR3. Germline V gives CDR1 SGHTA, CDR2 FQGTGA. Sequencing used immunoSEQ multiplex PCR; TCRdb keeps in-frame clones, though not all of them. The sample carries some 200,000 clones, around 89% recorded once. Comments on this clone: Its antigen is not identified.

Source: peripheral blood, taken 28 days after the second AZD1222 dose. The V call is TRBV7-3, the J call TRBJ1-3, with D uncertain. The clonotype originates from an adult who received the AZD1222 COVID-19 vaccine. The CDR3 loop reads CASSLTSTASGNTIYF. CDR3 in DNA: TGTGCCAGCAGCTTAACCTCCACAGCCTCTGGAAACACCATATATTTT.